These 30 T cell receptor beta chains were sequenced from one sample in a study of blood T cell repertoires in COVID-19. TCRdb keeps only in-frame clones here, not all; method: immunoSEQ multiplex PCR. Of about 120,000 clones in the sample, under 90% are singletons; the top ten hold 4.5%. Source material: peripheral blood. Receptor source: a woman aged 70-85 years with acute or convalescent COVID-19.

This clone was counted between two and nine times. The chain couples TRBV6-2 or TRBV6-3 to TRBJ1-2, with 8 bases aligning to TRBD1. The CDR3 is 18 amino acids. Per the germline V gene, CDR1 is MNHEY and CDR2 is SVGEGT. V lost 5 bases to trimming and J lost 3 bases; unmatched junction nucleotides: 17. The CDR3 nucleotides are TGTGCCAGCAGTGACCTTGGACAGGGAAAAGATGAGGACTATGGCTACACCTTC. Residues: CASSDLGQGKDEDYGYTF.

The chain recombines TRBV18 with TRBJ2-7; TRBD1 might be the D (5 bases). Germline V CDR1 and CDR2: KGHSH, LQKENI. Deletions cut 3 bases from V and 11 bases from J, with 17 bases between. This CDR3 contains 13 residues. This chain's CDR3 is CASSPIRGEGEYV. The CDR3 bases are TGTGCCAGCTCACCTATAAGGGGCGAAGGGGAGTACGTC.

The V call is TRBV6-5, the J call TRBJ1-5, with D tentatively TRBD1 (6 bases). Per germline, CDR1 MNHEY and CDR2 SVGAGI. With 7 bases removed from V and 6 bases from J, the gap between germline ends came to 10 bases. The CDR3 extends over 12 amino acids. The CDR3 region has the DNA TGTGCCAGCACAACACAGGGTCAGCCCCAGCATTTT. This encodes CASTTQGQPQHF.

V usage is TRBV10-3 and J usage is TRBJ1-2, with TRBD1 identical over 7 bases. CDR1 is ENHRY, CDR2 SYGVKD, per germline. The CDR3 has 15 residues. V lost 3 bases, J lost 2 bases, and 6 bases stayed unmatched. The CDR3 region has the DNA TGTGCCATCAGTGAAGCCGGGACAGAGAACTATGGCTACACCTTC. It codes for CAISEAGTENYGYTF.

The gene calls are TRBV7-2 and TRBJ2-2; TRBD1 is a possible D gene (6 bases). Germline CDR1 SGHTA, CDR2 FQGNSA. The CDR3 is made up of 15 amino acids. V was cut by 0 bases and J by 5 bases, with 10 bases left in between. The CDR3 loop is CASSLAGHATGELFF. DNA of the CDR3: TGTGCCAGCAGCTTAGCGGGACACGCAACCGGGGAGCTGTTTTTT.

V gene TRBV7-9 combines with J gene TRBJ2-1; possible D gene TRBD2, 5 bases. The CDR3 covers 15 residues. Trimming pared 2 bases from V and 12 bases from J, leaving 20 bases between. Germline CDR1 SEHNR, CDR2 FQNEAQ (reference sequence). Here the CDR3 DNA reads TGTGCCAGCAGCTTAACGGATGTCTCGGGAAGTTGGCAGTTCTTC. Protein: CASSLTDVSGSWQFF.

The V gene is TRBV27, the J gene TRBJ1-2, with D perhaps TRBD1 (5 bases). V was shortened by 6 bases and J by 7 bases, with 15 bases between the two germline ends. CDR3 length: 13 residues. Per the germline V gene, CDR1 is MNHEY and CDR2 is SMNVEV (reference sequence). The CDR3 DNA reads as TGTGCCAGCAGCACGACGGCGGGGGGTGGCTACACCTTC. This gives the protein CASSTTAGGGYTF.

The V gene is TRBV7-9, the J gene TRBJ2-3; 12 bases map to TRBD2. V shed 5 bases, J shed 3 bases, and the junction held 3 bases outside the gene matches. There are 15 residues in the CDR3. Germline V gene data show CDR1 as SEHNR and CDR2 as FQNEAQ (reference sequence). CDR3 sequence reads: CASSMTSGGTDTQYF. The CDR3 nucleotides read TGTGCCAGCAGCATGACTAGCGGGGGTACAGATACGCAGTATTTT.

J is TRBJ1-6 and V is TRBV27; maybe TRBD1 (6 bases). CDR1 and CDR2 (germline): MNHEY, SMNVEV (reference sequence). The CDR3 covers 14 residues. Trimming left V 4 bases short and J 6 bases short, with 10 bases between. DNA for the CDR3: TGTGCCAGCAGTTCAACAGGGACTAATTCACCCCTCCACTTT. Amino acid sequence: CASSSTGTNSPLHF.

The gene calls are TRBV20-1 and TRBJ1-4; D gene ambiguous. V lost 3 bases to trimming and J lost 7 bases, with 6 bases between them. The V gene's germline CDR1 is DFQATT and CDR2 SNEGSKA (reference sequence). CDR3 length: 11 residues. CDR3 loop: CSASSSEKLFF. The CDR3 nucleotides are TGCAGTGCTAGCTCCAGTGAAAAACTGTTTTTT.

The J gene is TRBJ1-2, the V gene TRBV11-3, with TRBD1 identical over 7 bases. CDR1 SGHNT and CDR2 YENEEA come from the germline V gene. This CDR3 is 18 amino acids long. The J segment lost 1 base and the V segment lost 5 bases, leaving 16 bases of the junction unmatched. CDR3 DNA: TGTGCCAGCAGCACGCCACTGGGGACAGACAACATTAACTATGGCTACACCTTC. This translates into CASSTPLGTDNINYGYTF.

V gene TRBV5-1 combines with J gene TRBJ2-3, with a weak D call TRBD2 (5 bases). With 0 bases removed from V and 6 bases from J, the gap between germline ends came to 14 bases. This CDR3 spans 15 amino acids. CDR1 is SGHRS, CDR2 YFSETQ, per germline. The CDR3 protein is CASSLVRGDRDTQYF. The DNA of the CDR3 is TGCGCCAGCAGCTTGGTCCGGGGAGATAGGGATACGCAGTATTTT.

V usage is TRBV6-5 and J usage is TRBJ1-1; 9 bases map to TRBD1. V was pared by 4 bases and J by 2 bases, with 8 bases of the junction left unmatched. This CDR3 has 16 amino acids. The germline V gene encodes CDR1 MNHEY and CDR2 SVGAGI. This chain's CDR3 is CASSSIRDRANTEAFF. The CDR3 bases are TGTGCCAGCAGTTCAATCCGGGACAGGGCAAACACTGAAGCTTTCTTT.

This sequence joins TRBV6-2 or TRBV6-3 and TRBJ2-1, with D possibly being TRBD1 (5 bases). V was trimmed by 2 bases and J by 4 bases, leaving 6 bases between them. Germline V gene lookup returns CDR1 MNHEY and CDR2 SVGEGT. The CDR3 spans 13 residues. The CDR3 DNA reads as TGTGCCAGCAGTTACGACAGATACAATGAGCAGTTCTTC. Its protein is CASSYDRYNEQFF.

This chain joins TRBV5-6 and TRBJ2-3; D may be TRBD2 (6 bases). CDR1 and CDR2 (germline): SGHDT, YYEEEE. This CDR3 spans 16 amino acids. Between the trimmed V and J ends, which lost 4 bases and 6 bases, there was a span of 21 bases. The CDR3 loop is CASSPGLLAGGDTQYF. As DNA, the CDR3 is TGTGCCAGCAGCCCGGGTCTCCTAGCTGGGGGGGATACGCAGTATTTT. Looking up the rest from reference TRBV5-6 and TRBJ2-3 gives the full variable domain: DAGVTQSPTHLIKTRGQQVTLRCSPKSGHDTVSWYQQALGQGPQFIFQYYEEEERQRGNFPDRFSGHQFPNYSSELNVNALLLGDSALYLCASSPGLLAGGDTQYFGPGTRLTVL.

The genes are TRBV18 and TRBJ2-5; D may be TRBD1 (5 bases). CDR1 and CDR2 from the germline V gene are KGHSH and LQKENI. The V end lost 8 bases, the J end lost 5 bases, and 12 bases lay between the germline ends. CDR3 length: 12 residues. Here the CDR3 reads CASDITGETQYF. CDR3 nucleotides: TGTGCCAGCGACATCACAGGCGAGACCCAGTACTTC.

V usage is TRBV5-1 and J usage is TRBJ2-5; the match to TRBD2 covers 9 bases. V trimming: 2 bases; J trimming: 1 base; junction bases outside the gene matches: 3. Germline CDR1 SGHRS, CDR2 YFSETQ. The CDR3 consists of 15 residues. CDR3 bases: TGCGCCAGCAGCTTAAATAGCGGGGGCCAAGAGACCCAGTACTTC. Translating it yields CASSLNSGGQETQYF. Complete variable domain (other parts from reference TRBV5-1 and TRBJ2-5): KAGVTQTPRYLIKTRGQQVTLSCSPISGHRSVSWYQQTPGQGLQFLFEYFSETQRNKGNFPGRFSGRQFSNSRSEMNVSTLELGDSALYLCASSLNSGGQETQYFGPGTRLLVL.

The CDR3 region is CASGPRTGGREQFF. In nucleotides, the CDR3 is TGTGCCAGCGGACCTAGGACAGGGGGCCGTGAGCAGTTCTTC. J is TRBJ2-1 and V is TRBV11-3; 11 positions match TRBD1. The germline CDR1 and CDR2 sequences are SGHNT and YENEEA. The V segment lost 8 bases and the J segment 9 bases; nucleotides outside the gene matches: 9. This CDR3 contains 14 residues. Combining the CDR3 with reference TRBV11-3 and TRBJ2-1 gives the whole variable domain EAGVVQSPRYKIIEKKQPVAFWCNPISGHNTLYWYLQNLGQGPELLIRYENEEAVDDSQLPKDRFSAERLKGVDSTLKIQPAELGDSAVYLCASGPRTGGREQFFGPGTRLTVL.

The rearrangement joins TRBV5-1 to TRBJ1-1; 9 bases match TRBD1. There are 14 residues in the CDR3. The V segment lost 5 bases and the J segment 1 base; nucleotides outside the gene matches: 3. Germline V lookup: CDR1 SGHRS, CDR2 YFSETQ. The CDR3 nucleotides are TGCGCCAGCAGGGGGGGACAGGGGAACACTGAAGCTTTCTTT. This encodes CASRGGQGNTEAFF.

The chain has TRBV2 and TRBJ1-1; TRBD1 agrees at 7 bases. V lost 8 bases and J lost 0; bases outside the gene matches: 6. Germline V gives CDR1 SNHLY, CDR2 FYNNEI. This CDR3 spans 14 amino acids. The CDR3 spells CASEGTDMNTEAFF. CDR3 nucleotide sequence: TGTGCCAGCGAGGGGACAGACATGAACACTGAAGCTTTCTTT.

V is TRBV4-1 and J is TRBJ2-3; TRBD2 matches 12 bases. V shed 1 base and J 3 bases; nucleotides not matched to a gene: 8. Germline V CDR1 and CDR2: MGHRA, YSYEKL. The CDR3 consists of 18 residues. The CDR3 nucleotides read TGCGCCAGCAGCCAAGCAGCACTAGCGGGGGGACCGACAGATACGCAGTATTTT. It translates to CASSQAALAGGPTDTQYF.

The chain recombines TRBV5-1 with TRBJ1-2, with unresolved D. The CDR3 totals 14 residues. From germline, CDR1 is SGHRS and CDR2 YFSETQ. The V end was cut by 4 bases, the J end by 2 bases, with 12 bases between. CDR3 loop: CASSPGTENYGYTF. In nucleotides, the CDR3 is TGCGCCAGCAGCCCTGGAACGGAGAACTATGGCTACACCTTC.

This clone was counted between two and nine times. The CDR3 nucleotides read TGTGCCAGCAGTTTGCGGGCGTTCTATGGCTACACCTTC. Residues: CASSLRAFYGYTF. V gene TRBV12-3 or TRBV12-4 combines with J gene TRBJ1-2; no reliable D call. The V end was cut by 3 bases, the J end by 4 bases, with 9 bases between. The CDR3 consists of 13 residues.

The J gene is TRBJ2-3, the V gene TRBV11-2, with 11 bases matching TRBD2. This CDR3 is 15 amino acids long. Germline CDR1 and CDR2: SGHAT and FQNNGV. Trimming cost V 5 bases and J 4 bases; bases outside gene matches: 5. CDR3 sequence reads: CASSLPGLAADTQYF. In nucleotides, the CDR3 is TGTGCCAGCAGCCTACCGGGACTAGCGGCAGATACGCAGTATTTT.

The J gene is TRBJ2-5, the V gene TRBV10-3, with D possibly TRBD1 on 6 matching bases. Germline loops: CDR1 ENHRY, CDR2 SYGVKD. Deletions cut 6 bases from V and 3 bases from J, with 11 bases between. The CDR3 totals 13 residues. The CDR3 DNA sequence: TGTGCCATCAGAGAGACAGGAGAAGAGACCCAGTACTTC. Protein: CAIRETGEETQYF.

The CDR3 protein is CASTTGRTDTQYF. The CDR3 region has the DNA TGTGCCAGTACTACAGGCCGCACAGATACGCAGTATTTT. The chain uses TRBV19 and TRBJ2-3; D is possibly TRBD1 (5 bases). CDR1 and CDR2 (germline): LNHDA, SQIVND (reference sequence). This CDR3 has 13 residues. Trimming shortened V by 7 bases and J by 1 base, and 9 bases separated the two germline ends.

The rearrangement joins TRBV5-1 to TRBJ1-6; tentatively, D is TRBD1 (5 bases). V shed 1 base and J shed 6 bases, with 17 bases lying between them. Germline V CDR1 and CDR2: SGHRS, YFSETQ. The CDR3 covers 17 residues. CDR3 DNA sequence: TGCGCCAGCAGCTTGAGCGGAATCGGCGGGACTAATTCACCCCTCCACTTT. Amino acid sequence: CASSLSGIGGTNSPLHF. Using reference TRBV5-1 and TRBJ1-6 for the parts outside the CDR3, the full variable domain is KAGVTQTPRYLIKTRGQQVTLSCSPISGHRSVSWYQQTPGQGLQFLFEYFSETQRNKGNFPGRFSGRQFSNSRSEMNVSTLELGDSALYLCASSLSGIGGTNSPLHFGNGTRLTVT.

This clone was recorded once. The J gene is TRBJ2-4, the V gene TRBV5-5, with D tentatively TRBD2 (5 bases). The CDR3 covers 16 residues. Trimming stripped 3 bases from V and 1 base from J, with 14 bases between. The germline V gene has CDR1 SGHKS and CDR2 YYEKEE (reference sequence). The CDR3 DNA is TGTGCCAGCAGCTCCGGGGTTCAAGTCGCCAAAAACATTCAGTACTTC. It encodes CASSSGVQVAKNIQYF.

The chain is built from TRBV16 and TRBJ1-3, with 7 nucleotides matching TRBD1. CDR3 length equals 17 residues. Germline V gene sequence: CDR1 KGHSY, CDR2 FQNENV. With 4 bases clipped from V and 0 bases from J, the junction kept 9 bases outside the gene matches. CDR3 in amino acids: CASSRRDSRNSGNTIYF. In DNA, the CDR3 is TGTGCCAGCAGCCGAAGGGACAGCCGTAACTCTGGAAACACCATATATTTT.

The chain recombines TRBV24-1 with TRBJ2-3; 7 positions agree with TRBD1. Trimming at V came to 9 bases and at J to 3 bases, leaving 5 bases not matched to a gene. CDR1 KGHDR and CDR2 SFDVKD come from the germline V gene. This CDR3 is 13 amino acids long. The CDR3 loop is CATGDRLTDTQYF. CDR3 sequence (DNA): TGTGCCACCGGGGACAGACTAACAGATACGCAGTATTTT.